One sample yielded the 21 T cell receptor beta chains listed below, sequenced in a study of shared clonotypes between healthy human individuals. TCRdb keeps only in-frame clones here, not all; method: immunoSEQ multiplex PCR. The data hold roughly 2,500,000 clones, with 93% observed a single time. The sequencing sample was made of naive CD4+ T cells from PBMCs. Subset given: CD45RA+ positively selected. The receptors were sampled from a man between 18 and 29 years old in good health. Some clones in this sample may be carry-over from other donors' samples.

The chain has TRBV28 and TRBJ1-2; 8 positions match TRBD1. The J segment lost 1 base and the V segment lost 2 bases, leaving 6 bases of the junction unmatched. This CDR3 comprises 16 residues. Germline lookup yields CDR1 MDHEN and CDR2 SYDVKM. For the CDR3, the DNA is TGTGCCAGCAGTTTAGGCGGGACAGGACGTAACTATGGCTACACCTTC. It translates to CASSLGGTGRNYGYTF.

J is TRBJ1-2 and V is TRBV4-3; D might be TRBD1 (5 bases). CDR3 length equals 17 residues. V was pared by 5 bases and J by 8 bases, with 27 bases between. The germline CDR1 and CDR2 sequences are LGHNA and YSLEER. The CDR3 region is CASSSRGVLGQAGGYTF. CDR3 bases: TGCGCCAGCAGCTCCCGAGGGGTCCTTGGGCAGGCCGGAGGCTACACCTTC.

The V call is TRBV4-3, the J call TRBJ2-5; D is unresolved. The CDR3 length is 14 residues. Trimming removed 0 bases from V and 4 bases from J, with 9 bases in between. CDR1 is LGHNA and CDR2 is YSLEER in the germline V gene. CDR3 in DNA: TGCGCCAGCAGCCAAGATGTCTGGCGAGAGACCCAGTACTTC. Protein: CASSQDVWRETQYF.

The table lists this clone with a count of one. This chain connects TRBV9 to TRBJ2-1; tentatively, D is TRBD2 (6 bases). CDR1 and CDR2 (germline): SGDLS, YYNGEE. The V and J ends lost 1 base and 4 bases respectively, with 12 bases between them. The CDR3 loop spans 15 amino acids. CDR3: CASSVRLGGYNEQFF. In DNA form, the CDR3 reads TGTGCCAGCAGCGTAAGGCTGGGGGGTTACAATGAGCAGTTCTTC. The variable domain in full, with the rest retrieved from reference TRBV9 and TRBJ2-1, is DSGVTQTPKHLITATGQRVTLRCSPRSGDLSVYWYQQSLDQGLQFLIQYYNGEERAKGNILERFSAQQFPDLHSELNLSSLELGDSALYFCASSVRLGGYNEQFFGPGTRLTVL.

To note about this clone: The sample carries other DNA sequences with the same CDR3. J is TRBJ2-7 and V is TRBV28; possibly TRBD2 for D (5 bases). V was clipped by 4 bases and J by 0 bases, with 10 bases between them. Germline V gene data show CDR1 as MDHEN and CDR2 as SYDVKM. CDR3 length: 14 amino acids. The CDR3 sequence: CASSSPGDSYEQYF. The CDR3 region has the DNA TGTGCCAGCAGTTCCCCCGGGGACTCCTACGAGCAGTACTTC.

This clone appeared a few times. The CDR3 spells CASSERGAGQPQHF. The CDR3 DNA follows: TGTGCCAGCAGTGAAAGGGGGGCTGGACAGCCCCAGCATTTT. The chain uses TRBV2 and TRBJ1-5; TRBD1 is a possible D gene (6 bases). V was shortened by 2 bases and J by 7 bases, with 12 bases between the two germline ends. This CDR3 comprises 14 residues. The germline CDR1 and CDR2 sequences are SNHLY and FYNNEI.

V and J are TRBV2 and TRBJ2-1; D unresolved. Germline V gene lookup returns CDR1 SNHLY and CDR2 FYNNEI. V lost 2 bases and J lost 14, with 10 bases in between. The CDR3 is 11 residues long. The CDR3 here is CASSEPLVKFF. The CDR3 nucleotides are TGTGCCAGCAGTGAACCGTTAGTAAAGTTCTTC.

The V and J genes are TRBV5-1 and TRBJ2-7; 9 bases are a match to TRBD1. The V gene end was trimmed by 4 bases and the J gene end by 4 bases; junction bases not matched to a gene: 18. The germline V gene encodes CDR1 SGHRS and CDR2 YFSETQ. The CDR3 covers 18 residues. CDR3 amino acids: CASSPLTYRQGGSYEQYF. The CDR3 bases are TGCGCCAGCAGCCCCCTTACCTACCGACAGGGGGGATCGTACGAGCAGTACTTC.

V and J are TRBV15 and TRBJ2-7; D ambiguous. The CDR3 is 13 amino acids. Germline-derived CDR1 and CDR2 are LNHNV and YYDKDF (reference sequence). Deletions cut 6 bases from V and 0 bases from J, with 9 bases between. The CDR3 DNA reads as TGTGCCACCAGACCGGCGGCCTCCTACGAGCAGTACTTC. Its protein is CATRPAASYEQYF.

The chain couples TRBV28 to TRBJ1-2; D unclear. The germline CDR1 and CDR2 sequences are MDHEN and SYDVKM. The V end was cut by 2 bases, the J end by 10 bases, with 17 bases between. This CDR3 comprises 14 residues. The DNA of the CDR3 is TGTGCCAGCAGTTTAGGGGATCCAGGACTCGACTACACCTTC. Its translation is CASSLGDPGLDYTF.

V gene TRBV7-8 combines with J gene TRBJ2-5; D remains ambiguous. V lost 6 bases to trimming and J lost 1 base, with 15 bases between them. The germline V gene has CDR1 SGHVS and CDR2 FQNEAQ. The CDR3 covers 15 residues. CDR3 loop: CASSWTRTIQETQYF. The CDR3 DNA reads as TGTGCCAGCAGTTGGACCCGGACGATCCAAGAGACCCAGTACTTC.

In the case of this clone: Other DNA variants within this sample encode the same CDR3. This sequence joins TRBV28 and TRBJ2-5; D possibly matches TRBD1 or TRBD2 (5 bases each). The CDR3 length is 12 residues. Germline lookup yields CDR1 MDHEN and CDR2 SYDVKM. Deletions cut 6 bases from V and 5 bases from J, with 10 bases between. The CDR3 bases are TGTGCCAGCAGGGGACCTGGGGAGACCCAGTACTTC. The encoded protein is CASRGPGETQYF.

The chain links TRBV5-1 to TRBJ1-3; no firm D call. CDR1 and CDR2 (germline): SGHRS, YFSETQ. The CDR3 loop spans 13 amino acids. The ends were cut back, 0 bases at V and 11 bases at J, with 12 bases in the middle. Here the CDR3 DNA reads TGCGCCAGCAGCTTGGTCAGCCGGTCAGCCATATATTTT. Amino acids: CASSLVSRSAIYF.

This chain links TRBV15 with TRBJ2-5; D is unresolved. Trimming took off 4 bases at V and 8 bases at J, with 14 bases between the two ends. CDR3 size: 13 residues. From germline, CDR1 is LNHNV and CDR2 YYDKDF (reference sequence). The CDR3 is CATSTLYSGTQYF. In DNA form, the CDR3 reads TGTGCCACCAGCACCCTTTATTCGGGTACCCAGTACTTC.

With regard to this clone: Other DNA sequences of this sample code for an identical CDR3. The CDR3 bases are TGTGCCAGCGGGGGAGGGAATCAGCCCCAGCATTTT. Its protein is CASGGGNQPQHF. This chain links TRBV2 with TRBJ1-5; D may be TRBD1 (5 bases). CDR3 size: 12 residues. CDR1 is SNHLY and CDR2 is FYNNEI in the germline V gene. The V and J ends lost 8 bases and 4 bases respectively, with 9 bases between them.

The genes are TRBV27 and TRBJ1-1, with D perhaps TRBD1 (6 bases). V shed 10 bases and J shed 1 base, with 19 bases lying between them. CDR3 length equals 15 residues. Germline CDR1 MNHEY, CDR2 SMNVEV (reference sequence). In DNA, the CDR3 is TGTGCCACCCAGGTTGCAGGACAGACGAACACTGAAGCTTTCTTT. Its protein is CATQVAGQTNTEAFF.

The gene calls are TRBV5-1 and TRBJ1-1; TRBD1 is a possible D gene (5 bases). The germline V and J ends were trimmed by 8 bases and 3 bases, with 14 bases remaining between them. The CDR3 runs to 13 residues. Germline V lookup: CDR1 SGHRS, CDR2 YFSETQ. The CDR3 nucleotides read TGCGCCAGTGGTGCTGGGGGTGACACTGAAGCTTTCTTT. It encodes CASGAGGDTEAFF.

This clone was observed a few times. The chain has TRBV5-1 and TRBJ1-1; D ambiguous. CDR3 size: 14 residues. The germline gives CDR1 SGHRS, CDR2 YFSETQ. V dropped 1 base and J dropped 1 base, with 8 bases sitting between them. The chain's CDR3 is CASSLQPTNTEAFF. CDR3 nucleotides: TGCGCCAGCAGCTTGCAGCCAACGAACACTGAAGCTTTCTTT.

This clone was found once. V and J are TRBV7-2 and TRBJ2-1; D may be TRBD2 (6 bases). Germline assignment: CDR1 SGHTA and CDR2 FQGNSA. This CDR3 spans 13 amino acids. The germline V and J ends were trimmed by 2 bases and 8 bases, with 10 bases remaining between them. CDR3 in amino acids: CASSLFGTDEQFF. CDR3 sequence (DNA): TGTGCCAGCAGCTTATTTGGGACTGATGAGCAGTTCTTC. The full variable domain, in which reference TRBV7-2 and TRBJ2-1 provide the parts outside the CDR3, is GAGVSQSPSNKVTEKGKDVELRCDPISGHTALYWYRQSLGQGLEFLIYFQGNSAPDKSGLPSDRFSAERTGGSVSTLTIQRTQQEDSAVYLCASSLFGTDEQFFGPGTRLTVL.

J is TRBJ2-1 and V is TRBV7-7, with D possibly TRBD1 on 5 matching bases. The V and J ends lost 1 base and 4 bases respectively, with 11 bases between them. Per the germline V gene, CDR1 is SSHAT and CDR2 is FNYEAQ (reference sequence). The CDR3 contains 15 residues. The CDR3 is CASSLDAGLYNEQFF. The DNA of the CDR3 is TGTGCCAGCAGCTTAGACGCAGGGTTGTACAATGAGCAGTTCTTC.

V gene TRBV2 combines with J gene TRBJ1-1, with D perhaps matching TRBD1 (6 bases). Trimming left V 5 bases short and J 10 bases short, with 8 bases between. Germline V CDR1 and CDR2: SNHLY, FYNNEI. This CDR3 contains 10 residues. The CDR3: CASSSRGAFF. CDR3 nucleotide sequence: TGTGCCAGCAGTTCCAGGGGAGCTTTCTTT.